The rows below give T cell receptor beta chains drawn from one sample of a study of blood T cells in healthy people across ages. Using its own MiXCR run on the 5' RACE reads, TCRdb lists one record per CDR3 protein. The table lists about 1.5 million distinct CDR3 sequences, approximately 38% of them singletons. Input material: blood. Receptor source: a woman in her late teens or twenties in good health. Both conserved end residues are part of each CDR3. The D gene is left open where the match is weak. Not every row has a clone size; where given, it reads once, few, many or a size class.

abundance: few; j_gene: TRBJ2-3; d_gene: TRBD2; v_gene: TRBV6-5; CDR3nt: TGTGCCAGCAGTCAGCGGGGGGCCTACCGCCCCACAGATACGCAGTATTTT; CDR3aa: CASSQRGAYRPTDTQYF
abundance: NA; j_gene: TRBJ2-7; d_gene: NA; v_gene: TRBV28; CDR3nt: TGTGCCAGCAGCGACGACATTACCTACGAGCAGTACTTC; CDR3aa: CASSDDITYEQYF
abundance: few; j_gene: TRBJ1-6; d_gene: NA; v_gene: TRBV4-1; CDR3nt: TGCGCCAGCAGCCAAAAAACGGGGGGCGCGCAATCACCCCTCCACTTT; CDR3aa: CASSQKTGGAQSPLHF
abundance: few; j_gene: TRBJ2-7; d_gene: TRBD2; v_gene: TRBV5-5; CDR3nt: TGTGCCAGCAGTCTTAGCGGGGGGGCCTCCTACGAGCAGTACTTC; CDR3aa: CASSLSGGASYEQYF
abundance: once; j_gene: TRBJ2-3; d_gene: NA; v_gene: TRBV12-3/TRBV12-4; CDR3nt: TGTGCCAGCAGGCCAGAGGGACTTAGCACAGATACGCAGTATTTT; CDR3aa: CASRPEGLSTDTQYF
abundance: few; j_gene: TRBJ1-2; d_gene: NA; v_gene: TRBV6-5; CDR3nt: TGTGCCAGCACCCCTTACGGACTAGCGGGGGAAGGCTACACCTTC; CDR3aa: CASTPYGLAGEGYTF
abundance: NA; j_gene: TRBJ2-1; d_gene: TRBD1; v_gene: TRBV4-1; CDR3nt: TGCGCCAGCAGCCCCGGGACAGGGGAGATTGAGCAGTTCTTC; CDR3aa: CASSPGTGEIEQFF
abundance: few; j_gene: TRBJ1-4; d_gene: NA; v_gene: TRBV6-5; CDR3nt: TGTGCCAGCAGCCTAGGTTTCCAGGGAGCAGAAAAACTGTTTTTT; CDR3aa: CASSLGFQGAEKLFF
abundance: NA; j_gene: TRBJ1-4; d_gene: TRBD1; v_gene: TRBV6-1; CDR3nt: TGTGCCAGCAGTGCAGGGGGCGCCGATGAAAAACTGTTTTTT; CDR3aa: CASSAGGADEKLFF
abundance: few; j_gene: TRBJ1-2; d_gene: NA; v_gene: TRBV27; CDR3nt: TGTGCCAGCAGTTTATTCCCCCTTACAGGGCGAGCTAACTATGGCTACACCTTC; CDR3aa: CASSLFPLTGRANYGYTF
abundance: few; j_gene: TRBJ1-2; d_gene: NA; v_gene: TRBV5-5; CDR3nt: TGTGCCAGCAGACTGAACGACGGAGTGAACTATGGCTACACCTTC; CDR3aa: CASRLNDGVNYGYTF
abundance: NA; j_gene: TRBJ1-3; d_gene: TRBD1; v_gene: TRBV20-1; CDR3nt: TGCAGTGCTACCTCGGACAGGCCTTTCTCTGGAAACACCATATATTTT; CDR3aa: CSATSDRPFSGNTIYF
abundance: few; j_gene: TRBJ2-5; d_gene: NA; v_gene: TRBV28; CDR3nt: TGTGCCAGCAGTGGACAGAACCAAGAGACCCAGTACTTC; CDR3aa: CASSGQNQETQYF
abundance: NA; j_gene: TRBJ1-2; d_gene: NA; v_gene: TRBV12-3/TRBV12-4; CDR3nt: TGTGCCAGCAGGACCGGGACCCTAGGTGGTGCCTACACCTTC; CDR3aa: CASRTGTLGGAYTF
abundance: once; j_gene: TRBJ2-7; d_gene: NA; v_gene: TRBV10-3; CDR3nt: TGTGCCATCAACCCGGGCCCGAGGTTAGACGAGCAGTACTTC; CDR3aa: CAINPGPRLDEQYF